The 20 T cell receptor beta chains below were found in one sample sequenced in a study of T cells in Graves' hyperthyroidism and ophthalmopathy. From RNA transcripts, TCR beta CDR3 regions were amplified. Researchers ran a first-round RT-PCR on the TCR CDR3 using the HTBI primer set. TCRdb reprocessed the multiplex PCR reads with MiXCR, giving one entry per CDR3 protein. This table has around 500,000 distinct CDR3 sequences, 15% to 20% appearing once. Sequenced material: blood. These receptors originate from a woman in her twenties or thirties with Graves' ophthalmopathy.

Ten or more counts support this clonotype. The gene calls are TRBV20-1 and TRBJ2-6; D remains unclear. V lost 0 bases and J 0 bases, leaving 15 bases between the germline ends. CDR3 length: 18 residues. Looked up from germline, CDR1 is DFQATT and CDR2 is SNEGSKA (reference sequence). The chain's CDR3 is CSARDFAPLLSGANVLTF. The CDR3 coding sequence is TGCAGTGCTAGAGATTTCGCCCCGCTCCTCTCTGGGGCCAACGTCCTGACTTTC.

The chain recombines TRBV6-1 with TRBJ2-1, with a tentative D call TRBD2 (5 bases). Germline loops: CDR1 MNHNS, CDR2 SASEGT. V shed 6 bases and J shed 7 bases, with 19 bases lying between them. This CDR3 has 15 residues. The CDR3 sequence is CASRPLGLVTNEQFF. For the CDR3, the DNA is TGTGCCAGCAGACCACTTGGACTGGTGACGAATGAGCAGTTCTTC.

The gene calls are TRBV15 and TRBJ1-4; tentatively, D is TRBD1 (6 bases). The germline gives CDR1 LNHNV, CDR2 YYDKDF (reference sequence). The CDR3 is 14 residues long. V dropped 0 bases and J dropped 7 bases, with 9 bases sitting between them. CDR3 loop: CATSRDQGPEKLFF. The CDR3 DNA sequence: TGTGCCACCAGCAGAGATCAGGGGCCTGAAAAACTGTTTTTT.

This clonotype was recorded a few times. The chain employs TRBV2 and TRBJ2-1, with 7 bases fitting TRBD1. Germline V gene data show CDR1 as SNHLY and CDR2 as FYNNEI. V trimming: 8 bases; J trimming: 5 bases; junction bases outside the gene matches: 12. This CDR3 is 15 amino acids long. CDR3 bases: TGTGCCAGCTACACCGGGACAGCATCCCACAATGAGCAGTTCTTC. It translates to CASYTGTASHNEQFF. Drawing the rest from reference TRBV2 and TRBJ2-1, the complete variable domain is EPEVTQTPSHQVTQMGQEVILRCVPISNHLYFYWYRQILGQKVEFLVSFYNNEISEKSEIFDDQFSVERPDGSNFTLKIRSTKLEDSAMYFCASYTGTASHNEQFFGPGTRLTVL.

This clonotype has at least ten counts. The V gene is TRBV28, the J gene TRBJ2-7, with D possibly TRBD2 on 6 matching bases. Trimming stripped 6 bases from V and 2 bases from J, with 17 bases between. Germline values: CDR1 MDHEN, CDR2 SYDVKM. CDR3 length equals 15 residues. CDR3: CASSPQEGIPYEQYF. The CDR3 bases are TGTGCCAGCAGCCCTCAGGAGGGGATCCCCTACGAGCAGTACTTC.

This clonotype was observed at least ten times. This chain links TRBV27 with TRBJ2-1, with TRBD1 identical over 8 bases. CDR3 length: 15 residues. The germline V gene encodes CDR1 MNHEY and CDR2 SMNVEV (reference sequence). The V and J ends lost 4 bases and 7 bases, in that order; junction bases with no gene match: 9. The CDR3 sequence is CASSSRQGLRNEQFF. The CDR3, as DNA: TGTGCCAGCAGTTCGCGACAGGGGTTGAGGAATGAGCAGTTCTTC.

This clonotype showed up just a few times. The rearrangement uses TRBV7-2 and TRBJ2-4; TRBD2 is a possible D gene (6 bases). CDR1 is SGHTA, CDR2 FQGNSA, per germline. Trimming removed 1 base at V and 8 bases at J, with 18 bases between. The CDR3 spans 16 residues. This CDR3 reads CASSLGIRGNMYIQYF. The CDR3 DNA is TGTGCCAGCAGCTTAGGCATACGGGGGAACATGTACATTCAGTACTTC. The whole variable domain, remainder taken from reference TRBV7-2 and TRBJ2-4, is GAGVSQSPSNKVTEKGKDVELRCDPISGHTALYWYRQSLGQGLEFLIYFQGNSAPDKSGLPSDRFSAERTGGSVSTLTIQRTQQEDSAVYLCASSLGIRGNMYIQYFGAGTRLSVL.

The V gene is TRBV20-1, the J gene TRBJ1-1; D unresolved. Germline assignment: CDR1 DFQATT and CDR2 SNEGSKA (reference sequence). The CDR3 covers 14 residues. The germline V and J ends were trimmed by 5 bases and 3 bases, with 16 bases remaining between them. CDR3 sequence reads: CSAPPNARDTEAFF. The DNA for the CDR3 is TGCAGTGCTCCACCAAACGCACGGGACACTGAAGCTTTCTTT.

This clonotype has a count of ten or more. The CDR3 DNA reads as TGTGCCAGCAGTTTACAGAGCTCCTACAATGAGCAGTTCTTC. Its protein is CASSLQSSYNEQFF. V usage is TRBV12-3 or TRBV12-4 and J usage is TRBJ2-1; D is undetermined. This CDR3 region has 14 residues. V lost 2 bases to trimming and J lost 0 bases, with 5 bases between them.

This clonotype was recorded at least ten times. J is TRBJ2-5 and V is TRBV7-8, with unresolved D. Germline CDR1 reads SGHVS; CDR2 reads FQNEAQ. The CDR3 extends over 14 amino acids. V was trimmed by 2 bases and J by 0 bases, leaving 7 bases between them. This CDR3 is CASSLRVNQETQYF. The CDR3 bases are TGTGCCAGCAGCTTAAGGGTAAACCAAGAGACCCAGTACTTC.

In this sample, this clonotype turned up a few times. This chain connects TRBV9 to TRBJ2-7, with D unclear. Germline CDR1 reads SGDLS; CDR2 reads YYNGEE. The V and J ends lost 2 bases and 1 base respectively, with 10 bases between them. The CDR3 runs to 14 residues. Written as DNA, the CDR3 is TGTGCCAGCAGCGTCGATCCGGATTCCTACGAGCAGTACTTC. This gives the protein CASSVDPDSYEQYF.

At least ten counts were recorded for this clonotype. The chain uses TRBV6-2 or TRBV6-3 and TRBJ2-7, with D unclear. CDR1 and CDR2 (germline): MNHEY, SVGEGT. This CDR3 is built from 17 residues. Trimming left V 5 bases short and J 3 bases short, with 23 bases between. The CDR3 coding sequence is TGTGCCAGCAGTACCGGCGGCCTCAACGCCCCCATCTACGAGCAGTACTTC. Its translation: CASSTGGLNAPIYEQYF.

At least ten counts were recorded for this clonotype. This chain links TRBV6-1 with TRBJ2-1; 7 bases are shared with TRBD2. V shed 5 bases and J 0 bases; nucleotides not matched to a gene: 7. CDR3 length: 16 amino acids. Germline loops: CDR1 MNHNS, CDR2 SASEGT. The CDR3 nucleotides are TGTGCCAGCAGTTATGAGGGCGGGAGCTCCTACAATGAGCAGTTCTTC. Protein: CASSYEGGSSYNEQFF.

This clonotype has ten or more counts. The rearrangement uses TRBV7-2 and TRBJ2-3; either TRBD1 or TRBD2 may fit D (5 bases each). CDR3 size: 17 residues. V lost 7 bases, J lost 6 bases, and 26 bases lay in between. Germline CDR1 is SGHTA and CDR2 is FQGNSA. The CDR3 is CASTLRGRPADVDTQYF. For the CDR3, the DNA is TGTGCCAGCACCCTAAGGGGACGTCCGGCAGATGTCGATACGCAGTATTTT. Using reference TRBV7-2 and TRBJ2-3 for the parts outside the CDR3, the full variable domain is GAGVSQSPSNKVTEKGKDVELRCDPISGHTALYWYRQSLGQGLEFLIYFQGNSAPDKSGLPSDRFSAERTGGSVSTLTIQRTQQEDSAVYLCASTLRGRPADVDTQYFGPGTRLTVL.

The chain links TRBV19 to TRBJ1-4, with D possibly TRBD1 on 6 matching bases. The CDR3 runs to 15 residues. Germline V gene data show CDR1 as LNHDA and CDR2 as SQIVND (reference sequence). Trimming removed 6 bases at V and 8 bases at J, with 19 bases between. This CDR3 reads CASRPRQAYNEKLFF. CDR3 sequence (DNA): TGTGCCAGTAGACCAAGACAGGCCTACAACGAAAAACTGTTTTTT.

This clonotype was counted at least ten times. V is TRBV20-1 and J is TRBJ2-1; D is possibly TRBD1 or TRBD2 (5 bases each). The CDR3 contains 14 residues. The germline gives CDR1 DFQATT, CDR2 SNEGSKA (reference sequence). The ends were cut back, 6 bases at V and 4 bases at J, with 16 bases in the middle. The chain's CDR3 is CSAPGMGPYNEQFF. CDR3 DNA: TGCAGTGCCCCGGGGATGGGGCCTTACAATGAGCAGTTCTTC.

Notes on this clonotype: This clone may be a read error of a much larger clone one base away. V gene TRBV3-1 combines with J gene TRBJ2-7; D perhaps matches TRBD2 (5 bases). Per the germline V gene, CDR1 is LGHDT and CDR2 is YNNKEL (reference sequence). The CDR3 runs 13 residues. V lost 0 bases to trimming and J lost 2 bases, with 5 bases between them. CDR3 sequence (DNA): TGTGCCAGCAGCCAAGAGGGAGCCTACGAGCAGTACTTC. Encoded protein: CASSQEGAYEQYF.

Many counts were recorded for this clonotype. The genes are TRBV7-3 and TRBJ2-5; 8 nucleotides match TRBD2. Germline values: CDR1 SGHTA, CDR2 FQGTGA. The trim removed 1 base at V and 2 bases at J, leaving 3 bases unmatched. CDR3 length equals 15 residues. CDR3 loop: CASSLMSGGQETQYF. The CDR3 DNA reads TGTGCCAGCAGCTTAATGAGCGGGGGACAAGAGACCCAGTACTTC.

At least ten counts were recorded for this clonotype. The CDR3 reads CASSYRGRQQETQYF. The DNA for the CDR3 is TGTGCCAGCAGTTACCGGGGGCGACAGCAAGAGACCCAGTACTTC. The chain is built from TRBV6-2 or TRBV6-3 and TRBJ2-5, with D perhaps given as TRBD1 or TRBD2 (6 bases each). Germline loops: CDR1 MNHEY, CDR2 SVGEGT. The length of the CDR3 is 15 residues. Trimming stripped 2 bases from V and 2 bases from J, with 12 bases between.

This clonotype was counted ten times or more. The chain joins TRBV27 to TRBJ1-5; D may be TRBD1 (5 bases). V was shortened by 5 bases and J by 0 bases, with 8 bases between the two germline ends. The germline CDR1 and CDR2 sequences are MNHEY and SMNVEV (reference sequence). CDR3 length equals 14 residues. The CDR3 sequence is CASSQGDSNQPQHF. In nucleotides, the CDR3 is TGTGCCAGCAGTCAGGGTGATAGCAATCAGCCCCAGCATTTT.